This T cell receptor (beta chain) was recorded in a study of blood T cell repertoires in COVID-19. Study-level background: PBMCs, B-cell-depleted T cells, or T cells provided the cDNA or gDNA that made up the material.

V was pared by 2 bases and J by 1 base, with 14 bases between. Germline CDR1 reads LGHDT; CDR2 reads YNNKEL (reference sequence). CDR3 length: 16 residues. The method was immunoSEQ multiplex PCR; TCRdb's version includes in-frame clones alone and lacks a portion of them. Here the sample spans 250,000 to 300,000 clones, 81% being singletons. Sequenced: peripheral blood. The sequence was obtained from a woman between 55 and 75 years old with active or convalescent COVID-19. V and J are TRBV3-1 (or the pseudogene TRBV3-2) and TRBJ1-1; D may be TRBD1 (5 bases). The CDR3, as DNA: TGTGCCAGCAGCCAACACGGGGGTAAGGGGAACACTGAAGCTTTCTTT. Its protein product is CASSQHGGKGNTEAFF.